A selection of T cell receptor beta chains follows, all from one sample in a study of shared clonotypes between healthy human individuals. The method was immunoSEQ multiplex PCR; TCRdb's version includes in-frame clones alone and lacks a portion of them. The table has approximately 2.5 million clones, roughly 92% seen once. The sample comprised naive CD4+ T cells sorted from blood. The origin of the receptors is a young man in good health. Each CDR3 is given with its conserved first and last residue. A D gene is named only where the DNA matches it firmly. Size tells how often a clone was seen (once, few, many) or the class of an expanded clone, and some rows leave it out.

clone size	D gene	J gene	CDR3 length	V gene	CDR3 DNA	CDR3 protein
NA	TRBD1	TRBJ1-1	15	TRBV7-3	TGTGCCAGCAGTCCATACTCGACAGGGGTAACTGAAGCTTTCTTT	CASSPYSTGVTEAFF
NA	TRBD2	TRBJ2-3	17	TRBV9	TGTGCCAGCAGCGCCGGGGCACTAGCGGGAGGAAAAGATACGCAGTATTTT	CASSAGALAGGKDTQYF
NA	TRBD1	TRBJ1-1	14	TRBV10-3	TGTGCCATCAGTCCACAGGGGGCTGGGACTGAAGCTTTCTTT	CAISPQGAGTEAFF
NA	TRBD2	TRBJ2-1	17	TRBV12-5	TGTGCTAGTGGTTCACCCAATCCCGGGAGGGCCGGCAGTGAGCAGTTCTTC	CASGSPNPGRAGSEQFF
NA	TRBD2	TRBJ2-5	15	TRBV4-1	TGCGCCAGCAGCCAAGATGTTAGCGGGGTTGAGACCCAGTACTTC	CASSQDVSGVETQYF
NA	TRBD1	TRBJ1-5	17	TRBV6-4	TGTGCCAGCAGTGACTCACGGGACAGGGATAGCAATCAGCCCCAGCATTTT	CASSDSRDRDSNQPQHF
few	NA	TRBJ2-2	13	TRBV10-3	TGTGCCATCGGAGATGGGAGAACCGGGGAGCTGTTTTTT	CAIGDGRTGELFF
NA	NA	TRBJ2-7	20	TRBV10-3	TGTGCCATCAGTGGAAGGGAGGGGACATCCTACGAAGTGGCCTCCTACGAGCAGTACTTC	CAISGREGTSYEVASYEQYF
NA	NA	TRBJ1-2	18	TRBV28	TGTGCCAGCAGTCCCCCCCGCTGGGGGTCAGCCACAAACTATGGCTACACCTTC	CASSPPRWGSATNYGYTF
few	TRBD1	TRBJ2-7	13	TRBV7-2	TGTGCCAGCAAGAGGACAGGCTCCTACGAGCAGTACTTC	CASKRTGSYEQYF
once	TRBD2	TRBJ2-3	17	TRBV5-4	TGTGCCAGCAGCGCCGGACTAGCGGGAGTCGGCACAGATACGCAGTATTTT	CASSAGLAGVGTDTQYF
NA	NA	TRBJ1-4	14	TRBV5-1	TGCGCCAGCAGCTTGCCAGGCCCCAATGAAAAACTGTTTTTT	CASSLPGPNEKLFF
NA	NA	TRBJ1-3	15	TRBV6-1	TGTGCCAGCAGCCAGTCTTTTAACTCTGGAAACACCATATATTTT	CASSQSFNSGNTIYF
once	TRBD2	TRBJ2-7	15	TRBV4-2	TGTGCCAGCAGCCTTTTAGCGGGAGGGGCCTACGAGCAGTACTTC	CASSLLAGGAYEQYF
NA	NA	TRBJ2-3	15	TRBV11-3	TGTGCCAGCAGCTTAAACCGGGACAGCACAGATACGCAGTATTTT	CASSLNRDSTDTQYF
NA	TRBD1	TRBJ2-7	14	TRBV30	TGTGCCTGGAGGGACGATGACAGGGGTCACGAGCAGTACTTC	CAWRDDDRGHEQYF
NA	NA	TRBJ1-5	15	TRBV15	TGTGCCACCAGCAGATTGGCAGGGACTAATCAGCCCCAGCATTTT	CATSRLAGTNQPQHF
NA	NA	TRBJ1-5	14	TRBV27	TGTGCCAGCAGTCTAGGCTATAGCAATCAGCCCCAGCATTTT	CASSLGYSNQPQHF
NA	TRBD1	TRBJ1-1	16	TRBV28	TGTGCCAGCAGCTCCCAGGGACAGGGGCCGAACACTGAAGCTTTCTTT	CASSSQGQGPNTEAFF
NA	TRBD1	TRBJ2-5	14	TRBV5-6	TGTGCCAGCAGCTTCCGGGACAGCCAAGAGACCCAGTACTTC	CASSFRDSQETQYF
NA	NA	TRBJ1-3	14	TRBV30	TGTGCCTGGAGTGAAGGGGCACCTGGAAACACCATATATTTT	CAWSEGAPGNTIYF
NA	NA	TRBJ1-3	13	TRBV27	TGTGCCAGCAGTTTACGTTCTGGAAACACCATATATTTT	CASSLRSGNTIYF
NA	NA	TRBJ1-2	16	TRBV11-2	TGTGCCAGCAGCTTAGCCCCTCGGGGGAGTAACTATGGCTACACCTTC	CASSLAPRGSNYGYTF
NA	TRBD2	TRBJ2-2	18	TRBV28	TGTGCCAGCCGGAGAATAGCGGGGGGGCCTTTGAACACCGGGGAGCTGTTTTTT	CASRRIAGGPLNTGELFF
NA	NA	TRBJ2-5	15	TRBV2	TGTGCCAGCAGTGAAGAAAGGCGGGGTGGAGAGACCCAGTACTTC	CASSEERRGGETQYF
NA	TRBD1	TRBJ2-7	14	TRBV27	TGTGCCAGCAGCCGTACGACAGGGTCTTACGAGCAGTACTTC	CASSRTTGSYEQYF
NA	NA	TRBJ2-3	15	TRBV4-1	TGCGCCAGCAGCTCCGGACTGATATCCACAGATACGCAGTATTTT	CASSSGLISTDTQYF
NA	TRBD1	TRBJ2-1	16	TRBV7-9	TGTGCCAGCAGCGTCGATCCGGGACAGGGATTCAATGAGCAGTTCTTC	CASSVDPGQGFNEQFF
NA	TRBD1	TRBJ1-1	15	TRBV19	TGTGCCAGTAGTATAGGGGACAGGGTGAACACTGAAGCTTTCTTT	CASSIGDRVNTEAFF
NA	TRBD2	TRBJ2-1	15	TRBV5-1	TGCGCCAGCAGCTGGGGGAGGGCGGGTTACAATGAGCAGTTCTTC	CASSWGRAGYNEQFF
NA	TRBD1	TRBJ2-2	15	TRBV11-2	TGTGCCAGCAGCCCTGGGACAGGCACCACCGGGGAGCTGTTTTTT	CASSPGTGTTGELFF
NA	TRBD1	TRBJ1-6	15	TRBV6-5	TGTGCCAGCAGATCTACTCCGGGACAGAATTCACCCCTCCACTTT	CASRSTPGQNSPLHF
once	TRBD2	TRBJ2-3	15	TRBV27	TGTGCCAGCAGTTGGGCCGGGGGGGGCACAGATACGCAGTATTTT	CASSWAGGGTDTQYF
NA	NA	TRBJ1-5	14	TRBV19	TGTGCCAGTAGTATCCCCTTGGGGTTCCAGCCCCAGCATTTT	CASSIPLGFQPQHF
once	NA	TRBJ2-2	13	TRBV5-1	TGCGCCAGCAGCCCGAGGGGGGGCGAGCGGCTGTTTTTT	CASSPRGGERLFF
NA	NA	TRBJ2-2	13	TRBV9	TGTGCCAGCAGCGTATTGGGTACCGGGGAGCTGTTTTTT	CASSVLGTGELFF
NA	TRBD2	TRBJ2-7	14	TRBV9	TGTGCCAGCAGCGCCCCTAGCGGGAGAGACGAGCAGTACTTC	CASSAPSGRDEQYF
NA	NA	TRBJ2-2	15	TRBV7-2	TGTGCCAGCAGCTTAGCGGGGACACACACCGGGGAGCTGTTTTTT	CASSLAGTHTGELFF
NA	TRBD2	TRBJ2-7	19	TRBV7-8	TGTGCCAGCAGCCCCACGCCCGGGACTAGCGGGTGGCTGGTACTCGAGCAGTACTTC	CASSPTPGTSGWLVLEQYF
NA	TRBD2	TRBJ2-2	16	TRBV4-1	TGCGCCAGCAGCCCCTCCGGGACTAGCAACACCGGGGAGCTGTTTTTT	CASSPSGTSNTGELFF
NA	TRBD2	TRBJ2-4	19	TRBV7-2	TGTGCCAGCAGCCTTAGTGCCGGACAGACTAGCGGGAGGGATAACATTCAGTACTTC	CASSLSAGQTSGRDNIQYF
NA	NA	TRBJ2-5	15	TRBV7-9	TGTGCCAGCAGCTTAGGGCCAGGGGCTACAGAGACCCAGTACTTC	CASSLGPGATETQYF
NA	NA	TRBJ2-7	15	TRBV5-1	TGCGCCAGCAGCCCGTTCCCGGGTCCCCTTTGGGAGCAGTACTTC	CASSPFPGPLWEQYF
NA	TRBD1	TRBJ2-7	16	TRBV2	TGTGCCAGCAGTGCCCAGATCTGGACAGGGGTTAGGGAGCAGTACTTC	CASSAQIWTGVREQYF
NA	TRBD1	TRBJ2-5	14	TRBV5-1	TGCGCCAGCAGCCAAGGGGACAGCCAAGAGACCCAGTACTTC	CASSQGDSQETQYF
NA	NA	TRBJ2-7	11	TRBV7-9	TGTGCCAGCAGCTCCGTGGACGAGCAGTACTTC	CASSSVDEQYF
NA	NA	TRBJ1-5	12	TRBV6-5	TGTGCCAGCAGTTACCTGCAGGGGCCCCAGCATTTT	CASSYLQGPQHF
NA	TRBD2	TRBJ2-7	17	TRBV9	TGTGCCAGCAGCGTAGATTCAGCGGGGGGTTCTATATACGAGCAGTACTTC	CASSVDSAGGSIYEQYF
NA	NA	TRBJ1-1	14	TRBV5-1	TGCGCCAGCAGCCCCACAGGTGGGGAATCTGAAGCTTTCTTT	CASSPTGGESEAFF